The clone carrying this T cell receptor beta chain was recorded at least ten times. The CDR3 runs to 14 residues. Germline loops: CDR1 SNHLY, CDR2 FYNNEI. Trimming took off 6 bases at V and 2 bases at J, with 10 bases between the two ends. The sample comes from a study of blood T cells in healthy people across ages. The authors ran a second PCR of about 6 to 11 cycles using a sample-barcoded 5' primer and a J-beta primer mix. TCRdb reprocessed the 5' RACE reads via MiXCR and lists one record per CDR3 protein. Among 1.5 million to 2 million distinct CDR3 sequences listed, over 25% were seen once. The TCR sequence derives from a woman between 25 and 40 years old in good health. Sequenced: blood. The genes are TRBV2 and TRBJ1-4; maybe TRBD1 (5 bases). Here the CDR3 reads CASSRQQTNEKLFF. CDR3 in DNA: TGTGCCAGCAGCCGACAGCAGACTAATGAAAAACTGTTTTTT.